One sample yielded the 21 T cell receptor beta chains listed below, sequenced in a study of early stage breast cancer tumors. TCRdb keeps only in-frame clones here, not all; method: immunoSEQ multiplex PCR. The sample lists 65,000 to 75,000 clones, approximately 80% occurring once. Sequenced material: blood. These receptors all come from a person aged 40 to 50 with breast cancer.

The chain's CDR3 is CASSLVTSDTQYF. CDR3 nucleotide sequence: TGTGCCAGCAGCTTAGTGACCTCAGATACGCAGTATTTT. The chain couples TRBV7-9 to TRBJ2-3; D gene uncertain. The CDR3 totals 13 residues. Trimming stripped 1 base from V and 4 bases from J, with 6 bases between. The germline V gene has CDR1 SEHNR and CDR2 FQNEAQ (reference sequence).

This clone was found a few times. The chain links TRBV7-6 to TRBJ2-7; D remains ambiguous. Looked up from germline, CDR1 is SGHVS and CDR2 is FNYEAQ. V gave up 1 base and J gave up 2 bases, with 9 bases separating them. This CDR3 spans 14 amino acids. The CDR3 nucleotides are TGTGCCAGCAGCTTAGAGTCTGGGACCTACGAGCAGTACTTC. As protein: CASSLESGTYEQYF.

V usage is TRBV19 and J usage is TRBJ2-3; 9 nucleotides agree with TRBD1. J was trimmed by 6 bases and V by 10 bases; bases with no gene match: 20. From germline, CDR1 is LNHDA and CDR2 SQIVND (reference sequence). CDR3 length: 17 residues. This chain's CDR3 is CATQGGQGFDSLDTQYF. The CDR3 bases are TGTGCCACTCAAGGGGGACAGGGTTTCGATAGTTTGGATACGCAGTATTTT.

The gene calls are TRBV11-2 and TRBJ2-1; D unclear. Looked up from germline, CDR1 is SGHAT and CDR2 is FQNNGV. V was clipped by 1 base and J by 6 bases, with 4 bases between them. The CDR3 sequence is 12 residues long. The DNA of the CDR3 is TGTGCCAGCAGCTTAGTGGCCAATGAGCAGTTCTTC. Translated: CASSLVANEQFF.

The chain employs TRBV29-1 and TRBJ1-1; D might be TRBD1 (6 bases). The V gene lost 5 bases and the J gene lost 1 base, with 11 bases spanning the gap. The CDR3 extends over 13 amino acids. Germline CDR1 and CDR2: SQVTM and ANQGSEA. CDR3 protein: CSVYTGSNTEAFF. The CDR3 DNA reads as TGCAGCGTTTATACAGGGTCGAACACTGAAGCTTTCTTT.

J is TRBJ2-1 and V is TRBV2; D is ambiguous. V dropped 6 bases and J dropped 7 bases, with 16 bases sitting between them. The CDR3 sequence is 14 residues long. Per germline, CDR1 SNHLY and CDR2 FYNNEI. Here the CDR3 DNA reads TGTGCCAGCAGACCCCGTGAGTCCGGAAATGAGCAGTTCTTC. Translation gives CASRPRESGNEQFF.

J is TRBJ1-2 and V is TRBV6-5; 10 nucleotides match TRBD1. Germline trimming cut 6 bases from V and 5 bases from J; bases unmatched to any gene: 9. Germline assignment: CDR1 MNHEY and CDR2 SVGAGI. The CDR3 runs to 15 residues. This CDR3 is CASRTTGGAGYGYTF. CDR3 coding DNA: TGTGCCAGCAGAACGACAGGGGGCGCAGGTTATGGCTACACCTTC.

The chain employs TRBV28 and TRBJ1-2, with D unclear. Germline V gene lookup returns CDR1 MDHEN and CDR2 SYDVKM. This CDR3 is 13 amino acids long. V gave up 5 bases and J gave up 7 bases, with 14 bases separating them. The CDR3 spells CASSRTATGGYTF. CDR3 DNA: TGTGCCAGCAGTAGGACGGCAACGGGTGGCTACACCTTC.

The chain is built from TRBV7-9 and TRBJ2-4, with D perhaps TRBD1 or TRBD2 (5 bases each). Per germline, CDR1 SEHNR and CDR2 FQNEAQ (reference sequence). The length of the CDR3 is 15 residues. Trimming took off 1 base at V and 3 bases at J, with 10 bases between the two ends. The CDR3 spells CASSLVWDGKNIQYF. The CDR3 DNA follows: TGTGCCAGCAGCTTAGTATGGGACGGCAAAAACATTCAGTACTTC. Using reference TRBV7-9 and TRBJ2-4 for the parts outside the CDR3, the full variable domain is DTGVSQNPRHKITKRGQNVTFRCDPISEHNRLYWYRQTLGQGPEFLTYFQNEAQLEKSRLLSDRFSAERPKGSFSTLEIQRTEQGDSAMYLCASSLVWDGKNIQYFGAGTRLSVL.

This chain connects TRBV5-4 to TRBJ2-1; 12 nucleotides agree with TRBD2. Germline V gives CDR1 SGHNT, CDR2 YYREEE (reference sequence). The CDR3 length is 16 residues. J was trimmed by 3 bases and V by 4 bases; bases with no gene match: 5. The CDR3 DNA sequence: TGTGCCAGCAGCCCCCGACTAGCGGGAGACTACAATGAGCAGTTCTTC. Translation gives CASSPRLAGDYNEQFF.

This chain links TRBV2 with TRBJ2-3, with D hard to call. V gave up 5 bases and J gave up 6 bases, with 6 bases separating them. Germline V CDR1 and CDR2: SNHLY, FYNNEI. The CDR3 length is 11 residues. The DNA of the CDR3 is TGTGCCAGCAGTACTACGGATACGCAGTATTTT. Translation: CASSTTDTQYF.

This clone occurred a few times. V usage is TRBV29-1 and J usage is TRBJ1-1; D not resolved. Trimming removed 4 bases from V and 0 bases from J, with 9 bases in between. Germline loops: CDR1 SQVTM, CDR2 ANQGSEA. The CDR3 consists of 13 residues. CDR3 DNA: TGCAGCGTTGCCCAGTACATGAACACTGAAGCTTTCTTT. Residues: CSVAQYMNTEAFF.

This chain joins TRBV7-9 and TRBJ1-4; D call uncertain. Trimming left V 5 bases short and J 0 bases short, with 10 bases between. The CDR3 has 15 amino acids. The germline gives CDR1 SEHNR, CDR2 FQNEAQ (reference sequence). The CDR3, as DNA: TGTGCCAGCAGCATAAAGGAATCAACTAATGAAAAACTGTTTTTT. Amino acids: CASSIKESTNEKLFF.

The V gene is TRBV7-9, the J gene TRBJ2-7; 9 bases line up with TRBD1. V lost 5 bases and J lost 2; bases outside the gene matches: 7. Germline CDR1 SEHNR, CDR2 FQNEAQ (reference sequence). The CDR3 is made up of 15 amino acids. The CDR3: CASSPWTGETYEQYF. DNA for the CDR3: TGTGCCAGCAGCCCGTGGACAGGGGAAACCTACGAGCAGTACTTC.

The chain joins TRBV9 to TRBJ2-1; TRBD2 matches 10 bases. Germline CDR1 SGDLS, CDR2 YYNGEE. CDR3 length: 16 amino acids. After removal of 0 bases from V and 9 bases from J, the junction contained 9 bases not matched to a gene. The CDR3 reads CASSVAGLAVSSEQFF. In DNA, the CDR3 is TGTGCCAGCAGCGTAGCAGGACTAGCGGTTAGTAGTGAGCAGTTCTTC.

This chain links TRBV28 with TRBJ2-7; 10 bases fit TRBD2. V shed 3 bases and J 5 bases; nucleotides not matched to a gene: 7. The CDR3 contains 15 residues. CDR1 is MDHEN and CDR2 is SYDVKM in the germline V gene. The CDR3 sequence is CASSFLAGAVNEQYF. CDR3 nucleotides: TGTGCCAGCAGTTTCCTAGCGGGAGCAGTAAACGAGCAGTACTTC.

V usage is TRBV28 and J usage is TRBJ2-5; 8 positions agree with TRBD2. The trim removed 3 bases at V and 3 bases at J, leaving 9 bases unmatched. The germline V gene has CDR1 MDHEN and CDR2 SYDVKM. There are 16 residues in the CDR3. CDR3 coding DNA: TGTGCCAGCAGTTTCCTCTACGGGGGGGTAAAAGAGACCCAGTACTTC. The encoded protein is CASSFLYGGVKETQYF. Together with reference TRBV28 and TRBJ2-5, the CDR3 gives the full variable domain: DVKVTQSSRYLVKRTGEKVFLECVQDMDHENMFWYRQDPGLGLRLIYFSYDVKMKEKGDIPEGYSVSREKKERFSLILESASTNQTSMYLCASSFLYGGVKETQYFGPGTRLLVL.

V is TRBV5-6 and J is TRBJ2-7; D perhaps matches TRBD2 (6 bases). This CDR3 has 13 amino acids. The V gene's germline CDR1 is SGHDT and CDR2 YYEEEE. The V and J ends lost 5 bases and 3 bases respectively, with 12 bases between them. The CDR3 protein is CASRRGGIYEQYF. CDR3 in DNA: TGTGCCAGCAGGCGGGGCGGGATCTACGAGCAGTACTTC.

This sequence joins TRBV2 and TRBJ2-1, with 16 bases fitting TRBD2. The CDR3 length is 16 residues. The J segment lost 7 bases and the V segment lost 1 base, leaving 1 base of the junction unmatched. Germline V gene data show CDR1 as SNHLY and CDR2 as FYNNEI. The CDR3: CASSEGGLAGGNEQFF. The CDR3 nucleotides read TGTGCCAGCAGTGAAGGGGGACTAGCGGGAGGGAATGAGCAGTTCTTC.

The chain couples TRBV30 to TRBJ2-3; perhaps TRBD1 as D (5 bases). V was trimmed by 0 bases and J by 3 bases, leaving 13 bases between them. The length of the CDR3 is 15 residues. In germline, CDR1 is GTSNPN, CDR2 SVGIG (reference sequence). CDR3: CAWSVNLGATDTQYF. In DNA, the CDR3 is TGTGCCTGGAGTGTAAATCTAGGGGCAACAGATACGCAGTATTTT.

J is TRBJ2-1 and V is TRBV18; TRBD1 matches at 7 bases. CDR1 and CDR2 (germline): KGHSH, LQKENI. With V trimmed by 3 bases and J by 8 bases, 7 bases remained unmatched. The CDR3 is 14 residues long. The CDR3 DNA reads TGTGCCAGCTCACCCGGGACAGCCGGACATGAGCAGTTCTTC. It yields the protein CASSPGTAGHEQFF. Looking up the rest from reference TRBV18 and TRBJ2-1 gives the full variable domain: NAGVMQNPRHLVRRRGQEARLRCSPMKGHSHVYWYRQLPEEGLKFMVYLQKENIIDESGMPKERFSAEFPKEGPSILRIQQVVRGDSAAYFCASSPGTAGHEQFFGPGTRLTVL.